This TCR beta chain stems from a study of T cells in localized non-small cell lung cancer. Libraries were prepared by immunoSEQ multiplex PCR; TCRdb keeps only in-frame clonotypes and omits some of them. The top ten clones hold around 4% of a sample with over 20,000 clones, 85% to 95% of them seen once. Whole-study results and caveats: Sequencing involved a lone tumor region, leaving heterogeneity possible. Highest T cell clonality was seen in uninvolved adjacent lung, surpassing that measured in tumor.

A note on this clone: Its target is unknown.

Trimming cost V 4 bases and J 3 bases; bases outside gene matches: 6. This CDR3 is 15 amino acids long. CDR1 is SGHAT and CDR2 is FQNNGV in the germline V gene. The receptor comes from a female donor over 55 with stage II squamous cell lung carcinoma. The sample was peripheral blood, taken before any cancer treatment. This rearrangement joins TRBV11-2 to TRBJ1-3, with 7 bases identical to TRBD1. DNA of the CDR3: TGTGCCAGCAGCTCACCCCACAGGGGTGGAAACACCATATATTTT. Translation: CASSSPHRGGNTIYF.